These 13 T cell receptor beta chains originate from one sample sequenced in a study of blood T cell repertoires in COVID-19. Method: immunoSEQ multiplex PCR; TCRdb's copy keeps in-frame clones and lacks some. The data hold roughly 330,000 clones, with about 90% observed a single time. The sequenced sample was PBMCs or T cells enriched from blood (not recorded which). The origin of the receptors is a man aged 30 to 45 who had recovered from COVID-19.

Here the CDR3 DNA reads TGTGCCACCAGTGATTTGGGAACAGGGGATGAGACAGATACGCAGTATTTT. Its protein product is CATSDLGTGDETDTQYF. The chain has TRBV24-1 and TRBJ2-3; 7 bases are shared with TRBD1. The trim removed 0 bases at V and 3 bases at J, leaving 8 bases unmatched. This CDR3 has 17 amino acids. Germline assignment: CDR1 KGHDR and CDR2 SFDVKD.

V is TRBV5-4 and J is TRBJ1-6; tentative D call: TRBD1 (6 bases). V shed 3 bases and J shed 2 bases, with 6 bases lying between them. This CDR3 has 14 amino acids. Looked up from germline, CDR1 is SGHNT and CDR2 is YYREEE (reference sequence). CDR3 DNA sequence: TGTGCCAGCAGCTGGACAGCCTATAATTCACCCCTCCACTTT. This codes for CASSWTAYNSPLHF.

The chain combines TRBV7-8 with TRBJ2-3, with a weak D call TRBD2 (5 bases). V gave up 1 base and J gave up 0 bases, with 11 bases separating them. The CDR3 has 16 residues. The germline V gene has CDR1 SGHVS and CDR2 FQNEAQ. CDR3 sequence reads: CASSLVLAVSTDTQYF. CDR3 DNA: TGTGCCAGCAGCTTAGTCCTAGCAGTTAGCACAGATACGCAGTATTTT.

The V and J genes are TRBV7-2 and TRBJ2-1; perhaps TRBD1 as D (7 bases). This CDR3 contains 14 residues. Trimming cost V 2 bases and J 7 bases, with 12 bases left between them. Germline V gene data show CDR1 as SGHTA and CDR2 as FQGNSA. This chain's CDR3 is CASSLQGGRNEQFF. CDR3 nucleotide sequence: TGTGCCAGCAGCTTACAGGGGGGTCGGAATGAGCAGTTCTTC.

Of note for this clone: A junction boundary mismatches the germline segment, possibly from a read error. The genes are TRBV10-3 and TRBJ1-1; possible D gene TRBD1, 5 bases. Germline values: CDR1 ENHRY, CDR2 SYGVKD. The CDR3 consists of 12 residues. The CDR3, as DNA: TGTGCCATCAGTGAGTCGGGGCGAGTTACCCACTTT. Amino acids: CAISESGRVTHF.

The gene calls are TRBV5-4 and TRBJ1-2; D gene unclear. V dropped 4 bases and J dropped 7 bases, with 17 bases sitting between them. The CDR3 loop spans 14 amino acids. CDR1 SGHNT and CDR2 YYREEE come from the germline V gene (reference sequence). For the CDR3, the DNA is TGTGCCAGCAGCCGAGGCCCCTCGATGGGTGGCTACACCTTC. This encodes CASSRGPSMGGYTF.

J is TRBJ2-7 and V is TRBV12-2; the table's TRBD2 call for D was not verified on the DNA. TRBV12-2 is labeled a pseudogene. The CDR3 consists of 20 residues. The DNA for the CDR3 is TGTGCAAGTCGCTTAGAAAAAAGGGAGGGGATATACCCGCGCTCCTACGAGCAGTACTTC. Translation: CASRLEKREGIYPRSYEQYF.

The chain couples TRBV6-5 to TRBJ2-3; D unresolved. CDR3 length: 15 amino acids. Germline V gene data show CDR1 as MNHEY and CDR2 as SVGAGI. The V and J ends lost 0 bases and 5 bases respectively, with 12 bases between them. The chain's CDR3 is CASSYSTGSGDTQYF. DNA for the CDR3: TGTGCCAGCAGTTACTCGACGGGTTCCGGAGATACGCAGTATTTT.

The rearrangement joins TRBV10-1 to TRBJ2-5, with D maybe TRBD2 (6 bases). Trimming pared 2 bases from V and 5 bases from J, leaving 12 bases between. Per the germline V gene, CDR1 is WNHNN and CDR2 is SYGVQD (reference sequence). The CDR3 totals 14 residues. The CDR3 sequence is CASSETRETETQYF. For the CDR3, the DNA is TGCGCCAGCAGTGAGACCCGGGAGACGGAGACCCAGTACTTC.

V is TRBV28 and J is TRBJ1-2; D is possibly TRBD1 (5 bases). V was shortened by 5 bases and J by 4 bases, with 17 bases between the two germline ends. The CDR3 totals 15 residues. CDR1 MDHEN and CDR2 SYDVKM come from the germline V gene. CDR3 loop: CASSIQRQFSYGYTF. CDR3 nucleotides: TGTGCCAGCAGTATCCAAAGACAGTTCTCCTATGGCTACACCTTC.

The J gene is TRBJ2-2, the V gene TRBV7-9; maybe TRBD1 (6 bases). The CDR3 has 17 amino acids. V lost 6 bases to trimming and J lost 4 bases, with 21 bases between them. CDR1 and CDR2 (germline): SEHNR, FQNEAQ (reference sequence). The CDR3 DNA sequence: TGTGCCAGCAGTCGCTATCCAGCAGGGGCTGGCACCGGGGAGCTGTTTTTT. Translation gives CASSRYPAGAGTGELFF.

J is TRBJ1-1 and V is TRBV10-3; 9 positions match TRBD1. Germline V gene sequence: CDR1 ENHRY, CDR2 SYGVKD. Losses at the gene ends were 6 bases for V and 4 bases for J; bases not matched to a gene: 9. The CDR3 has 15 residues. CDR3 DNA: TGTGCCATCAGCCGGACAGGGGATTCGGGCACTGAAGCTTTCTTT. As protein: CAISRTGDSGTEAFF.

V and J are TRBV19 and TRBJ2-6; perhaps TRBD1 as D (5 bases). V lost 9 bases and J lost 2, with 11 bases in between. CDR3 length: 14 amino acids. Germline V CDR1 and CDR2: LNHDA, SQIVND (reference sequence). In DNA, the CDR3 is TGTGCCAGCAGGGAAAAAGCTGGGGCCAACGTCCTGACTTTC. This codes for CASREKAGANVLTF.